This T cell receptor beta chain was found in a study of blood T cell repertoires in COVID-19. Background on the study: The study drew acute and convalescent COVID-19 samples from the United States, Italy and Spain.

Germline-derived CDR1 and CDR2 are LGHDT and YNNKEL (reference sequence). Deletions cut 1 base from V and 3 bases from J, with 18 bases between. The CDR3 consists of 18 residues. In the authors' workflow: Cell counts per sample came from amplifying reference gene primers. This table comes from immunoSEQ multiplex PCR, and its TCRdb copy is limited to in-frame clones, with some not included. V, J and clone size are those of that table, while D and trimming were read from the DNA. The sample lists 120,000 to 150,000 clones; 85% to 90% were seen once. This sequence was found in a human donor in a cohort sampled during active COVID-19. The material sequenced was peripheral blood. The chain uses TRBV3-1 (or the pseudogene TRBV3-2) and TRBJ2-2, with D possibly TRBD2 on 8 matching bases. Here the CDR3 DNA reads TGTGCCAGCAGCCAAGTCCCCGGGAGGGGGCAATACACCGGGGAGCTGTTTTTT. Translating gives CASSQVPGRGQYTGELFF.